This passage covers 17 T cell receptor beta chains from one sample sequenced in a study of blood T cell repertoires in COVID-19. Some clones are missing from TCRdb's copy, which holds only in-frame ones; the method was immunoSEQ multiplex PCR. The data show about 380,000 clones, approximately 88% seen once. Sequenced input: peripheral blood. The receptors shown here come from a man aged 35-49 years with acute or convalescent COVID-19.

The rearrangement uses TRBV11-1 and TRBJ1-1, with D maybe TRBD1 (6 bases). This CDR3 has 15 residues. The V end lost 5 bases, the J end lost 1 base, and 14 bases lay between the germline ends. Germline V lookup: CDR1 SGHAT, CDR2 FQDESV (reference sequence). The DNA for the CDR3 is TGTGCCAGCAGCCCACCCGGACAGCCGAACACTGAAGCTTTCTTT. It encodes CASSPPGQPNTEAFF. Looking up the rest from reference TRBV11-1 and TRBJ1-1 gives the full variable domain: EAEVAQSPRYKITEKSQAVAFWCDPISGHATLYWYRQILGQGPELLVQFQDESVVDDSQLPKDRFSAERLKGVDSTLKIQPAELGDSAMYLCASSPPGQPNTEAFFGQGTRLTVV.

V gene TRBV25-1 combines with J gene TRBJ1-4, with 7 bases identical to TRBD1. Germline CDR1 reads MGHDK; CDR2 reads SYGVNS. J was trimmed by 7 bases and V by 6 bases; bases with no gene match: 8. This CDR3 is 14 amino acids long. DNA for the CDR3: TGTGCCAGCAGCTCGACAGGGTGGAGTGAAAAACTGTTTTTT. It is translated as CASSSTGWSEKLFF.

The V gene is TRBV7-2, the J gene TRBJ2-6, with TRBD2 identical over 7 bases. The germline CDR1 and CDR2 sequences are SGHTA and FQGNSA. The CDR3 spans 15 residues. Trimming took 5 bases from V and 4 from J; bases not matched to a gene: 5. The CDR3 bases are TGTGCCAGCAGCCGTACTAGCGCCGGGGCCAACGTCCTGACTTTC. This sequence encodes CASSRTSAGANVLTF.

This chain uses TRBV5-6 with TRBJ1-2, with 8 nucleotides matching TRBD1. The ends lost 4 bases at V and 3 bases at J; junction bases unmatched: 5. Germline lookup yields CDR1 SGHDT and CDR2 YYEEEE. This CDR3 region has 14 residues. The CDR3 loop is CASSVGQAYYGYTF. The DNA of the CDR3 is TGTGCCAGCAGCGTGGGACAGGCGTACTATGGCTACACCTTC.

The V gene is TRBV19, the J gene TRBJ2-1; tentative D call: TRBD1 (6 bases). The germline CDR1 and CDR2 sequences are LNHDA and SQIVND (reference sequence). This CDR3 has 19 amino acids. The V and J ends lost 7 bases and 5 bases respectively, with 30 bases between them. CDR3 DNA: TGTGCCAGTATCACGAGGCACGCAGATGGCAGGGGTAAAAACAATGAGCAGTTCTTC. As protein: CASITRHADGRGKNNEQFF. The entire variable domain, with the rest obtained from reference TRBV19 and TRBJ2-1, is as follows: DGGITQSPKYLFRKEGQNVTLSCEQNLNHDAMYWYRQDPGQGLRLIYYSQIVNDFQKGDIAEGYSVSREKKESFPLTVTSAQKNPTAFYLCASITRHADGRGKNNEQFFGPGTRLTVL.

This chain joins TRBV5-4 and TRBJ1-1, with D unresolved. Germline loops: CDR1 SGHNT, CDR2 YYREEE (reference sequence). The CDR3 contains 14 residues. The V gene lost 5 bases and the J gene lost 5 bases, with 16 bases spanning the gap. The CDR3 here is CASSPGPGKTEAFF. CDR3 nucleotide sequence: TGTGCCAGCAGTCCCGGTCCGGGGAAGACTGAAGCTTTCTTT.

This clone was detected a few times. J is TRBJ2-2 and V is TRBV2, with D maybe TRBD1 (6 bases). V was cut by 4 bases and J by 7 bases, with 13 bases left in between. The length of the CDR3 is 14 residues. Germline V gives CDR1 SNHLY, CDR2 FYNNEI. CDR3 bases: TGTGCCAGCAGTGTTCTACAGGGCGGCGGGGAGCTGTTTTTT. This sequence encodes CASSVLQGGGELFF. The full variable domain, in which reference TRBV2 and TRBJ2-2 provide the parts outside the CDR3, is EPEVTQTPSHQVTQMGQEVILRCVPISNHLYFYWYRQILGQKVEFLVSFYNNEISEKSEIFDDQFSVERPDGSNFTLKIRSTKLEDSAMYFCASSVLQGGGELFFGEGSRLTVL.

This rearrangement joins TRBV7-2 to TRBJ1-1; tentatively, D is TRBD1 (5 bases). The germline V gene has CDR1 SGHTA and CDR2 FQGNSA. This CDR3 region has 14 residues. Trimming removed 5 bases from V and 0 bases from J, with 10 bases in between. CDR3 in amino acids: CASSPAGMNTEAFF. The CDR3 nucleotides read TGTGCCAGCAGCCCCGCAGGGATGAACACTGAAGCTTTCTTT.

The chain links TRBV9 to TRBJ1-3; D is possibly TRBD1 (5 bases). This CDR3 spans 18 amino acids. Germline CDR1 and CDR2: SGDLS and YYNGEE. The V end lost 0 bases, the J end lost 0 bases, and 16 bases lay between the germline ends. CDR3 nucleotides: TGTGCCAGCAGCGTAGCCCCAATTGACAGAGACTCTGGAAACACCATATATTTT. The encoded protein is CASSVAPIDRDSGNTIYF. The full variable domain, its missing parts supplied by reference TRBV9 and TRBJ1-3, is DSGVTQTPKHLITATGQRVTLRCSPRSGDLSVYWYQQSLDQGLQFLIQYYNGEERAKGNILERFSAQQFPDLHSELNLSSLELGDSALYFCASSVAPIDRDSGNTIYFGEGSWLTVV.

This chain uses TRBV9 with TRBJ2-1; 7 nucleotides line up with TRBD2. Germline assignment: CDR1 SGDLS and CDR2 YYNGEE. The ends lost 6 bases at V and 8 bases at J; junction bases unmatched: 14. The CDR3 spans 15 residues. CDR3: CASTQEGGRSDEQFF. DNA of the CDR3: TGTGCCAGCACCCAGGAGGGCGGGAGAAGCGATGAGCAGTTCTTC.

The chain links TRBV7-9 to TRBJ1-1; D remains ambiguous. V lost 1 base to trimming and J lost 8 bases, with 8 bases between them. This CDR3 comprises 12 residues. Looked up from germline, CDR1 is SEHNR and CDR2 is FQNEAQ (reference sequence). In nucleotides, the CDR3 is TGTGCCAGCAGCTTAGTCGGCGGCGAAGCTTTCTTT. Amino acids: CASSLVGGEAFF.

This clone occurred once. V gene TRBV7-3 combines with J gene TRBJ2-2; 14 nucleotides line up with TRBD2. Germline lookup yields CDR1 SGHTA and CDR2 FQGTGA. CDR3 length: 19 amino acids. The J segment lost 7 bases and the V segment lost 5 bases, leaving 15 bases of the junction unmatched. CDR3 DNA sequence: TGTGCCAGCAGCGGAACAGGAAGACTAGCGGGAGGGCCCGGCGGGGAGCTGTTTTTT. This sequence encodes CASSGTGRLAGGPGGELFF.

The chain carries TRBV6-5 and TRBJ1-5; 9 nucleotides agree with TRBD1. After removal of 6 bases from V and 7 bases from J, the junction contained 4 bases not matched to a gene. CDR1 is MNHEY, CDR2 SVGAGI, per germline. This CDR3 is 13 amino acids long. The CDR3 DNA reads as TGTGCCAGCAGCAGGGACAGGGACCAGCCCCAGCATTTT. Protein sequence: CASSRDRDQPQHF.

The chain links TRBV28 to TRBJ1-2, with 8 positions matching TRBD1. CDR1 and CDR2 from the germline V gene are MDHEN and SYDVKM. Trimming at V came to 5 bases and at J to 7 bases, leaving 21 bases not matched to a gene. The CDR3 consists of 18 residues. In DNA, the CDR3 is TGTGCCAGCAGTCCCGGCGGGGGTGGACAGGGTATTTTCGGTGGCTACACCTTC. Residues: CASSPGGGGQGIFGGYTF.

The chain carries TRBV5-1 and TRBJ2-7, with D maybe TRBD1 (6 bases). This CDR3 has 14 amino acids. V was pared by 0 bases and J by 5 bases, with 12 bases between. Germline CDR1 and CDR2: SGHRS and YFSETQ. The CDR3 DNA reads TGCGCCAGCAGCTTGGGACAGGCCACCCACGAGCAGTACTTC. Encoded protein: CASSLGQATHEQYF. The variable domain in full, completed from reference TRBV5-1 and TRBJ2-7, reads KAGVTQTPRYLIKTRGQQVTLSCSPISGHRSVSWYQQTPGQGLQFLFEYFSETQRNKGNFPGRFSGRQFSNSRSEMNVSTLELGDSALYLCASSLGQATHEQYFGPGTRLTVT.

J is TRBJ2-7 and V is TRBV27; TRBD2 aligns across 10 bases. Germline V lookup: CDR1 MNHEY, CDR2 SMNVEV (reference sequence). After removal of 8 bases from V and 0 bases from J, the junction contained 16 bases not matched to a gene. This CDR3 region has 18 residues. The CDR3 nucleotides are TGTGCCAGCTCTTCCCCCGGGCTAGCGGGGGCCTTCTCCTACGAGCAGTACTTC. This sequence encodes CASSSPGLAGAFSYEQYF.

The chain recombines TRBV9 with TRBJ1-6; TRBD1 matches 7 bases. V gave up 4 bases and J gave up 8 bases; unmatched junction bases: 9. The V gene's germline CDR1 is SGDLS and CDR2 YYNGEE. This CDR3 region has 15 residues. This CDR3 reads CASSFDRVSYSPLHF. For the CDR3, the DNA is TGTGCCAGCAGCTTCGACAGGGTCTCGTATTCACCCCTCCACTTT. The full variable domain, its missing parts supplied by reference TRBV9 and TRBJ1-6, is DSGVTQTPKHLITATGQRVTLRCSPRSGDLSVYWYQQSLDQGLQFLIQYYNGEERAKGNILERFSAQQFPDLHSELNLSSLELGDSALYFCASSFDRVSYSPLHFGNGTRLTVT.